This TCR beta chain is from a study of control samples from healthy donors and cancer patients (dated by TCRdb to about 2020). From V the trimming removes 6 bases and from J it removes 5 bases, while the gene matches leave 7 bases of the junction unaccounted for. From cysteine to phenylalanine, the CDR3 is 15 amino acids long. The retained sequence is limited to the CDR3, 45 bases, with the frame set at the first base. The germline V gene yields SNHLY for CDR1 and FYNNEI for CDR2. This clone was observed a few times. Its antigen is not yet known. One base away there is no much larger clone; base qualities are not given. Preparation of the library involved the immunoSEQ multiplex PCR assay. Sourced from immuneACCESS, this table was stored by TCRdb with only in-frame sequences that have V and J called. A share of the clones is absent; for the studies checked, an unresolved V gene accounts for under half, and the remainder has no known explanation. Within this sample are some 95,000 clones, with 75% to 85% of them counted one time only. In total, the top ten clones hold about 10% of the sample.

Here the chain combines TRBV2 and TRBJ2-3; the junction holds 11 bases that match TRBD2. Sequenced input: blood. This TCR derives from a woman in her twenties or thirties in good health. The nucleotides read TGTGCCAGCAGCCGGGATAGCGGGGGGGTAGATACGCAGTATTTT. Its coded protein is CASSRDSGGVDTQYF.